This TCR beta chain was observed in a study of response to subunit inactivated influenza vaccine. V was clipped by 2 bases and J by 4 bases; unmatched bases: 7. The CDR3 is made up of 16 amino acids. CDR1 is SGHTA and CDR2 is FQGNSA in the germline V gene. TCRdb passed the RT-PCR reads through MiXCR, listing each CDR3 protein once. The data hold around 570,000 distinct CDR3 sequences, with about 11% observed a single time. These records were also assigned to another study, of T cells expressing NK-cell markers. Per that study: A 5'RACE template switching approach incorporating UMIs was used to make TCR beta cDNA.

The clonotype comes from a man aged 50-60 years who received an inactivated influenza vaccine. The sample here was PBMCs from blood, taken on the day of vaccination. V gene TRBV7-2 combines with J gene TRBJ1-4; 7 bases match TRBD1. CDR3 residues: CASSLSRTGLNEKLFF. Written as DNA, the CDR3 is TGTGCCAGCAGCTTAAGCAGGACAGGCCTTAATGAAAAACTGTTTTTT.